A single T cell receptor (beta chain) is shown here with its context. This entry comes from a study of T cells expressing NK-cell markers. Study background: From sorted CD3+CD56+NKG2C+, CD3+CD56+NKG2C- and CD3+CD56-NKG2C+ T cells came the TCR beta repertoires.

TCRdb processed the 5' RACE reads again and assigns one entry to each CDR3 protein, with no DNA. The sample includes a few hundred thousand distinct CDR3 sequences. This CDR3 spans 14 amino acids. Germline CDR1 SNHLY, CDR2 FYNNEI. V gene TRBV2 combines with J gene TRBJ2-7; the D gene TCRdb calls, TRBD1, cannot be checked with no DNA. Material: blood T cells: a sorted CD56 or NKG2C T cell subset, CD4+ or CD8+ T cells, or bulk PBMC T cells (not recorded which). The sequence derives from a man between 18 and 69 years old in good health. The CDR3 region is CASSEARGRSEQYF.